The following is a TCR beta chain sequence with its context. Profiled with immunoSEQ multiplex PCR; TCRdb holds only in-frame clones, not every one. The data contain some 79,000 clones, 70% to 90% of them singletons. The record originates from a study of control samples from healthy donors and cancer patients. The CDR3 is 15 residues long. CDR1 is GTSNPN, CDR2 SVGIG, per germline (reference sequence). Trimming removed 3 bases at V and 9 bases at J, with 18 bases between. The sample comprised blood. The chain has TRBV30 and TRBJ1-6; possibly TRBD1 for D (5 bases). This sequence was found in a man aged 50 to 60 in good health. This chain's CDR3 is CAWSTGTLGRSPLHF. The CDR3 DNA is TGTGCCTGGAGCACCGGGACCCTAGGTCGTTCACCCCTCCACTTT.